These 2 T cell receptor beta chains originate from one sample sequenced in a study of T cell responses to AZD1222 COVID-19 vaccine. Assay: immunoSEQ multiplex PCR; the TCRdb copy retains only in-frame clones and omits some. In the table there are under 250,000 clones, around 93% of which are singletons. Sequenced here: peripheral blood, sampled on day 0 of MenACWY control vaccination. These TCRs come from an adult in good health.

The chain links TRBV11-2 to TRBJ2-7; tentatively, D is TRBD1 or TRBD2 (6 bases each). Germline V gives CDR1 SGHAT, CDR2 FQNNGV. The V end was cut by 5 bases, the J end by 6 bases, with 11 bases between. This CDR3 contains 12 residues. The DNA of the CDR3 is TGTGCCAGCAGCGGGGGGCCCCGCGAGCAGTACTTC. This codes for CASSGGPREQYF.

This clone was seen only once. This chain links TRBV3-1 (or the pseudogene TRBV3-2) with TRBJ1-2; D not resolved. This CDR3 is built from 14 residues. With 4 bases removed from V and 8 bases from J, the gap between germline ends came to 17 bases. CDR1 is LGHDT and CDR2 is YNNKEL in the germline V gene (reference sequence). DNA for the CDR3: TGTGCCAGCAGCCCCCTTACCCCTAACGGGGGCTACACCTTC. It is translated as CASSPLTPNGGYTF.